What follows are 9 T cell receptor beta chains derived from one specimen sequenced in a study of blood T cell repertoires in COVID-19. Clones were read by immunoSEQ multiplex PCR, and TCRdb kept only the in-frame ones, dropping some. This table has around 210,000 clones, about 86% appearing once. The source material was peripheral blood. These receptors all stem from a young man with active or convalescent COVID-19.

V is TRBV11-2 and J is TRBJ2-3; D possibly corresponds to TRBD2 (6 bases). Deletions cut 0 bases from V and 6 bases from J, with 19 bases between. Germline V gives CDR1 SGHAT, CDR2 FQNNGV. The CDR3 runs to 17 residues. As DNA, the CDR3 is TGTGCCAGCAGCTTAGATCAATGGAGTGGCCTAGCGGATACGCAGTATTTT. Translation: CASSLDQWSGLADTQYF. The entire variable domain, with the rest obtained from reference TRBV11-2 and TRBJ2-3, is as follows: EAGVAQSPRYKIIEKRQSVAFWCNPISGHATLYWYQQILGQGPKLLIQFQNNGVVDDSQLPKDRFSAERLKGVDSTLKIQPAKLEDSAVYLCASSLDQWSGLADTQYFGPGTRLTVL.

The chain's CDR3 is CASRLLHFSGNTIYF. CDR3 DNA: TGCGCCAGCCGCCTTTTACATTTCTCTGGAAACACCATATATTTT. The chain is built from TRBV4-1 and TRBJ1-3, with unresolved D. CDR3 length: 15 residues. Germline V gives CDR1 MGHRA, CDR2 YSYEKL. The germline V and J ends were trimmed by 8 bases and 0 bases, with 14 bases remaining between them.

The chain carries TRBV10-3 and TRBJ1-2, with D uncertain. The length of the CDR3 is 13 residues. CDR1 and CDR2 from the germline V gene are ENHRY and SYGVKD. Trimming removed 2 bases at V and 1 base at J, with 5 bases between. CDR3 protein: CAISEENNYGYTF. The CDR3 coding sequence is TGTGCCATCAGTGAGGAGAATAACTATGGCTACACCTTC.

V gene TRBV3-1 (or the pseudogene TRBV3-2) combines with J gene TRBJ2-1; D unclear. The CDR3 has 13 residues. V lost 2 bases and J 6 bases, leaving 8 bases between the germline ends. Germline-derived CDR1 and CDR2 are LGHDT and YNNKEL (reference sequence). The CDR3: CASSQTTGNEQFF. CDR3 coding DNA: TGTGCCAGCAGCCAAACTACCGGCAATGAGCAGTTCTTC.

The chain is built from TRBV6-2 or TRBV6-3 and TRBJ1-1, with TRBD1 as a possible D gene (5 bases). CDR3 size: 14 residues. Germline CDR1 is MNHEY and CDR2 is SVGEGT. V was shortened by 2 bases and J by 4 bases, with 11 bases between the two germline ends. The CDR3 nucleotides are TGTGCCAGCAGTTACAGGGGATGGGGCACTGAAGCTTTCTTT. This encodes CASSYRGWGTEAFF.

CDR3: CASGGWQQGVGNEQFF. Here the CDR3 DNA reads TGTGCCAGCGGTGGTTGGCAACAGGGGGTAGGGAATGAGCAGTTCTTC. V and J are TRBV5-8 and TRBJ2-1, with 8 positions matching TRBD1. Trimming at V came to 7 bases and at J to 7 bases, leaving 16 bases not matched to a gene. Germline V gene lookup returns CDR1 SGHTS and CDR2 YDEGEE. CDR3 length: 16 amino acids.

The chain joins TRBV5-1 to TRBJ1-4; 10 bases line up with TRBD1. Unmatched junction bases numbered 3, after V lost 4 bases and J lost 6 bases. The CDR3 has 14 amino acids. Germline loops: CDR1 SGHRS, CDR2 YFSETQ. The CDR3 DNA sequence: TGCGCCAGCAGCCCGACAGGGGGCTATGAAAAACTGTTTTTT. It codes for CASSPTGGYEKLFF. Full variable domain (remainder filled in from reference TRBV5-1 and TRBJ1-4): KAGVTQTPRYLIKTRGQQVTLSCSPISGHRSVSWYQQTPGQGLQFLFEYFSETQRNKGNFPGRFSGRQFSNSRSEMNVSTLELGDSALYLCASSPTGGYEKLFFGSGTQLSVL.

The chain uses TRBV30 and TRBJ2-7; the match to TRBD2 covers 8 bases. Trimming removed 5 bases from V and 0 bases from J; junction bases left unmatched: 6. Germline CDR1 GTSNPN, CDR2 SVGIG (reference sequence). The CDR3 has 14 amino acids. CDR3 region: CAWALAAVSYEQYF. The DNA of the CDR3 is TGTGCCTGGGCACTAGCGGCTGTCTCCTACGAGCAGTACTTC.

This clone has a single count. The chain recombines TRBV2 with TRBJ2-7, with 9 positions matching TRBD1. Germline V CDR1 and CDR2: SNHLY, FYNNEI. The J segment lost 6 bases and the V segment lost 4 bases, leaving 7 bases of the junction unmatched. The CDR3 spans 14 residues. The CDR3, as DNA: TGTGCCAGCAGTGCTGGACAGGGGAGGCGCGAGCAGTACTTC. Amino acid sequence: CASSAGQGRREQYF. The entire variable domain, with the rest obtained from reference TRBV2 and TRBJ2-7, is as follows: EPEVTQTPSHQVTQMGQEVILRCVPISNHLYFYWYRQILGQKVEFLVSFYNNEISEKSEIFDDQFSVERPDGSNFTLKIRSTKLEDSAMYFCASSAGQGRREQYFGPGTRLTVT.